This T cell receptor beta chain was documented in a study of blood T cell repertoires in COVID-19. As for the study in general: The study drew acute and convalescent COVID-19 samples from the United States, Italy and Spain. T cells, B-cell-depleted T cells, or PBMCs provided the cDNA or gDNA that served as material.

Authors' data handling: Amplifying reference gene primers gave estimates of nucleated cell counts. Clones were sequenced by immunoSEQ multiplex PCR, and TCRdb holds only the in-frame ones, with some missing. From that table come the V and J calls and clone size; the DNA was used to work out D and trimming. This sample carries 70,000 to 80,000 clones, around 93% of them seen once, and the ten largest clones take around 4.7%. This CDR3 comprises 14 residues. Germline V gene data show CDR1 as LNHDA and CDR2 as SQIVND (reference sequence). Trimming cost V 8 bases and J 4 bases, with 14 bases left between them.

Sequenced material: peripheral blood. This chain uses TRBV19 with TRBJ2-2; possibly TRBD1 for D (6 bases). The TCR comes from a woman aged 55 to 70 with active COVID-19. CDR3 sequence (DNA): TGTGCCAGTGGCAGGGGATCAGGCACCGGGGAGCTGTTTTTT. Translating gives CASGRGSGTGELFF.